Below, one T cell receptor (beta chain) is given with its context. The antigen is undetermined. The sample has other DNA sequences that encode this CDR3 too. The source of the sample is a study of Ad26.COV2.S vaccination and SARS-CoV-2 variants. General study findings and limits: Compared with placebo recipients, vaccine recipients had higher spike-specific TCR breadth.

J gave up 0 bases and V 0 bases, and 0 bases lay outside the gene matches. The CDR3 totals 15 residues. CDR1 SGHRS and CDR2 YFSETQ come from the germline V gene. Profiled with immunoSEQ multiplex PCR; TCRdb holds only in-frame clones, not every one. The sample lists 450,000 to 550,000 clones; about 91% were seen once. Treatment noted: 15 to 20 received Ad26.COV2.S at low or high dose, single or two shots; 5 received placebo; per-sample allocation not given. Material that was analyzed had been drawn on day 63 after the first vaccine or placebo injection. This TCR was recovered from a person between 18 and 59 years old who received the Ad26.COV2.S COVID-19 vaccine or a placebo. V usage is TRBV5-1 and J usage is TRBJ2-3, with 8 bases fitting TRBD2. Source: peripheral blood, taken in a trial of Ad26.COV2.S vaccine versus placebo. CDR3 sequence: CASSLGGGSTDTQYF. The CDR3 DNA reads as TGCGCCAGCAGCTTGGGCGGGGGGAGCACAGATACGCAGTATTTT.